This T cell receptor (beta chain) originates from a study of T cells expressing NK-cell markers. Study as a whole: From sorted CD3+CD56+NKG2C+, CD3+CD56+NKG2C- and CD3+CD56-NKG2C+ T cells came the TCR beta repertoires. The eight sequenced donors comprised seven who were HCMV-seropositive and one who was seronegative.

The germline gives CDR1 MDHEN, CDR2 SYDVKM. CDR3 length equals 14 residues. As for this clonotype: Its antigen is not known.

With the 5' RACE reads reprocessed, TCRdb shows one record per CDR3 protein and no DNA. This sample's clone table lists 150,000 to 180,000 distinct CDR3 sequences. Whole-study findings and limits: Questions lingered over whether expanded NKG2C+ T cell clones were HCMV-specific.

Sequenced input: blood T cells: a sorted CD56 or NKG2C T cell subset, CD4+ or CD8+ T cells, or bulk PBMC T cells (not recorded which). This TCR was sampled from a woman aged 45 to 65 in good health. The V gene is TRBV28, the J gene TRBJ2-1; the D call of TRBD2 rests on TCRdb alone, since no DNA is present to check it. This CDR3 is CATKGTSLYNEQFF.